This TCR beta chain was captured in a study of T cell responses to AZD1222 COVID-19 vaccine. Study results and caveats: In a largely white British group with more females than males, clonal diversity was possibly underestimated. Spike was spanned by vaccine-associated CD4 TCRs, which were dominant at 160-218 and 743-854. Nearly half of spike-specific TCRs reportedly target variant regions that are unmutated in the B.1.351 and B.1.1.7 variants.

As for this clone: Its antigen is still unknown.

Generated by immunoSEQ multiplex PCR, the TCRdb table keeps only in-frame clones and is missing some. The sample holds about 110,000 clones, about 86% seen once. This sequence was found in an adult in good health. The material was peripheral blood, obtained on day 0 of AZD1222 vaccination.

For the CDR3, the DNA is TGTGCCAGCAGTCCATTGCAGGGCGGTCAGCCCCAGCATTTT. Translating it yields CASSPLQGGQPQHF. This chain connects TRBV7-6 to TRBJ1-5, with a weak D call TRBD1 (5 bases). The CDR3 has 14 residues. V gave up 6 bases and J gave up 6 bases, with 15 bases separating them. Looked up from germline, CDR1 is SGHVS and CDR2 is FNYEAQ.